This T cell receptor beta chain was captured by sequencing in a study of neurological immune-mediated disorders. 5'RACE employing 10-nucleotide random UMIs yielded the cDNA. TCRdb ran MiXCR on the 5' RACE reads and lists one entry per CDR3 protein. Of 95,000 or so distinct CDR3 sequences listed, 3.5% are singletons. The sample holds many counts of this clonotype. Its antigen is unidentified. The study, taken as a whole, reports: It was the repertoires of 18 of 34 multiple sclerosis patients that phylogenetic grouping placed in one related-CDR3 cluster, which is a possible signature.

Unsorted libraries were generated from 2 million PBMCs. These cells had been stored in RNAlater at -80 C. This clonotype was sampled from a young woman with multiple sclerosis. The source material was PBMCs.

The CDR3 nucleotides read TGCGCCAGCAACCCCGACAGGGTGGGCACCGGGGAGCTGTTTTTT. As protein: CASNPDRVGTGELFF. V usage is TRBV5-1 and J usage is TRBJ2-2, with 7 nucleotides matching TRBD1. J was trimmed by 4 bases and V by 6 bases; bases with no gene match: 9. From germline, CDR1 is SGHRS and CDR2 YFSETQ. The CDR3 runs 15 residues. The full variable domain, completed using reference TRBV5-1 and TRBJ2-2, is KAGVTQTPRYLIKTRGQQVTLSCSPISGHRSVSWYQQTPGQGLQFLFEYFSETQRNKGNFPGRFSGRQFSNSRSEMNVSTLELGDSALYLCASNPDRVGTGELFFGEGSRLTVL.